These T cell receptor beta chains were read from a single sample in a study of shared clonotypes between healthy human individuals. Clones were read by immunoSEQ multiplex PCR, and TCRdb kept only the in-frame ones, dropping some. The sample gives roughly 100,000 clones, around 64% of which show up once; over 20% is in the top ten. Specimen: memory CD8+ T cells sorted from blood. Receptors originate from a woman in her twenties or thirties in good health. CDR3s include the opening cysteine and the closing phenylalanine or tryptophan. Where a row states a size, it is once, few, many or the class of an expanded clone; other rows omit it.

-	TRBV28	CASSLPRDRGYEQYF
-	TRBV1	CTSTVRMTNTGELFF
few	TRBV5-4	CASSQEGAGGPNEQYF
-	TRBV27	CASSLRYGPKNIQYF
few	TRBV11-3	CASSHGPTSYEQYF
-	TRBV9	CASSVDTLPPEYTGELFF
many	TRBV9	CASSVSGKLDTQYF
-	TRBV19	CASSTGPQQFF
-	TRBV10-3	CAISARRSGTYSEQYF
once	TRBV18	CASSPGGNYGYTF
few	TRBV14	CASSLLKGQGNTGELFF
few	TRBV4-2	CASSLESGANVLTF
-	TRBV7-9	CASTRMGLGNYGYTF
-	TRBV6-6	CASGRGFYGYTF
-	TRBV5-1	CASSLTGQGAYEQYF
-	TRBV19	CASRQGGAEKLFF
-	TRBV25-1	CASSAGQPYGYTF
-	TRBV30	CAWRGDSNNEKLFF
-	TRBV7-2	CASSLATLAVKFYEQYF
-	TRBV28	CASSFLAGSYEQYF